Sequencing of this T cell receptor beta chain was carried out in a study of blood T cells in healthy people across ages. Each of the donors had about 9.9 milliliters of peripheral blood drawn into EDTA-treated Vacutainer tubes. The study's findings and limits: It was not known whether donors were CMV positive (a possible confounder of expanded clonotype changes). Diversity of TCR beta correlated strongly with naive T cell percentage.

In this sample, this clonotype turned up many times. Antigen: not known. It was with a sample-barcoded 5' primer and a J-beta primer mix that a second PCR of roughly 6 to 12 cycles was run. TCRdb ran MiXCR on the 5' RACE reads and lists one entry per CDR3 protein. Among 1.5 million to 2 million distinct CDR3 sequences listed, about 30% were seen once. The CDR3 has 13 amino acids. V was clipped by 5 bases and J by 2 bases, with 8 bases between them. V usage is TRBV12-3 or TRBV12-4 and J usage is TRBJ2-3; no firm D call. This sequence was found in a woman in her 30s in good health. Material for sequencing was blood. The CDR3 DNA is TGTGCCAGCAGTCCGGGTTTCACAGATACGCAGTATTTT. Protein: CASSPGFTDTQYF.